This T cell receptor (beta chain) was found in a study of CD8+CD57+ T cells in acquired aplastic anemia. Looking at the study overall: About 3 ug was the average amount of DNA from sorted CD4+ and CD8+ cells. Roughly 11 million reads were obtained on average for healthy donor CD4+ cells.

This clonotype was counted between two and nine times. The antigen is unknown. Genomic DNA, the template, was used for profiling of the TCR beta VDJ and CDR3. Using its own MiXCR run on the reads, TCRdb lists one record per CDR3 protein. The profile covers around 400,000 distinct CDR3 sequences, with about two thirds appearing a single time and approximately 3.8% taken by the ten largest. Study-wide results and limits: Patients versus controls showed no significant CD8+ Simpson's diversity difference. Overlapping CD8+ CDR3 repertoires of patients and controls contained some 30 shared sequences.

The CDR3 runs to 17 residues. Trimming removed 2 bases from V and 3 bases from J; junction bases left unmatched: 6. Germline loops: CDR1 WSHSY, CDR2 SAAADI. The sequence was obtained from a human donor in good health, serving as a control. Sequenced sample: sorted CD4+, CD8+, or CD8+CD57+ T cells (not recorded which) from PBMCs. The V gene is TRBV10-2, the J gene TRBJ2-7, with 14 positions matching TRBD2. CDR3 DNA sequence: TGCGCCAGCAGTGAGCCCGGACTAGCGGGGGGCCTCTACGAGCAGTACTTC. This translates into CASSEPGLAGGLYEQYF.